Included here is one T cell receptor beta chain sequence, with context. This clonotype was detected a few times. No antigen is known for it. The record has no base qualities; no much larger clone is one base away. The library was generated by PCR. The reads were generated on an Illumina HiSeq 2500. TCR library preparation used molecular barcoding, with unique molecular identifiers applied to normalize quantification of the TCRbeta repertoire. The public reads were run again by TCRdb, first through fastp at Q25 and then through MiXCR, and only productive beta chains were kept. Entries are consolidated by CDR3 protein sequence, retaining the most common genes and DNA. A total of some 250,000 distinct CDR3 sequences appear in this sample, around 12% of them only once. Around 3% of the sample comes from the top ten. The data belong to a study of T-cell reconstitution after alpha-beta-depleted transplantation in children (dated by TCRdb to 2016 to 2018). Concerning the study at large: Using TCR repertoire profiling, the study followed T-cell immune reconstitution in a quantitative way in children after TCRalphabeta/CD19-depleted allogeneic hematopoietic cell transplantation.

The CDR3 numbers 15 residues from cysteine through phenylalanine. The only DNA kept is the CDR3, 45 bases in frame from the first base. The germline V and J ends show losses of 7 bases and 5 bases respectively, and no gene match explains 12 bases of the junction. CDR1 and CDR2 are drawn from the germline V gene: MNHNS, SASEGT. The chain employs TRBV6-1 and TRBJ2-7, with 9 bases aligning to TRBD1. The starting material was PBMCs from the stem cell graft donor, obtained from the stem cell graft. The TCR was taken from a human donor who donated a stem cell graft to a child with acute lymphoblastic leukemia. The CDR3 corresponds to CASNDPGQGVDEQYF. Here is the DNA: TGTGCCAGCAACGACCCGGGACAGGGTGTCGACGAGCAGTACTTC.